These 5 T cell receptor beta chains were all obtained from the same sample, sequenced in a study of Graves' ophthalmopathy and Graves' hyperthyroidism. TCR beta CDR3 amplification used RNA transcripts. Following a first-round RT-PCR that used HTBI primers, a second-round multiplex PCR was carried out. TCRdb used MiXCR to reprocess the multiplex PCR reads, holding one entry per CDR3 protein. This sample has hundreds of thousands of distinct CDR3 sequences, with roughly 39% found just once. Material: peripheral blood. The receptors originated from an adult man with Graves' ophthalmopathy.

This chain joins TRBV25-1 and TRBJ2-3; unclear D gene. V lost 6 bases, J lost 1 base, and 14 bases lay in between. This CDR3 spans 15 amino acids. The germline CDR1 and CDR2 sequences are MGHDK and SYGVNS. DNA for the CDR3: TGTGCCAGCAGGGAAGGACCTAAAGGCACAGATACGCAGTATTTT. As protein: CASREGPKGTDTQYF.

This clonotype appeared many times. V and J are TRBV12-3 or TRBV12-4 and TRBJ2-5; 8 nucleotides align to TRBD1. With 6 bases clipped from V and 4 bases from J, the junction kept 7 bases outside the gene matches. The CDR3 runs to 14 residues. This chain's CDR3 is CASSRDRRGETQYF. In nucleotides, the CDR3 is TGTGCCAGCAGCCGGGACAGGAGGGGAGAGACCCAGTACTTC.

In DNA form, the CDR3 reads TGTGCCAGCAGTGGACTAGTAGAGACCCAGTACTTC. This codes for CASSGLVETQYF. V and J are TRBV2 and TRBJ2-5; perhaps TRBD2 as D (6 bases). This CDR3 comprises 12 residues. Germline CDR1 reads SNHLY; CDR2 reads FYNNEI. Trimming cost V 4 bases and J 4 bases, with 7 bases left between them. Supplemented by reference TRBV2 and TRBJ2-5, the full variable domain reads EPEVTQTPSHQVTQMGQEVILRCVPISNHLYFYWYRQILGQKVEFLVSFYNNEISEKSEIFDDQFSVERPDGSNFTLKIRSTKLEDSAMYFCASSGLVETQYFGPGTRLLVL.

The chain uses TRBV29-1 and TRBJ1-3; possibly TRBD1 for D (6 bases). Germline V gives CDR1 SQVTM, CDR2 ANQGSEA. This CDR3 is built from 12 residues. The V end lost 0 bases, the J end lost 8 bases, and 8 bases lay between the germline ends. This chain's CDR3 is CSVEEGGYTIYF. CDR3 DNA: TGCAGCGTTGAAGAAGGGGGATACACCATATATTTT.

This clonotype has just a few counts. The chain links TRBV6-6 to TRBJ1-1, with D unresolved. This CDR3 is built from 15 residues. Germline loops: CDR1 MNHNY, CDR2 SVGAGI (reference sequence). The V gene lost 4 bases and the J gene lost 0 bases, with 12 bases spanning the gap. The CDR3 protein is CASSFTRYMNTEAFF. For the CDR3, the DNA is TGTGCCAGCAGTTTCACCAGGTACATGAACACTGAAGCTTTCTTT.